The 9 T cell receptor beta chains below come from one sample, sequenced in a study of post-analysis software for immune sequencing data. Study results and caveats: Four to six TRBV segments were more frequent in patients than controls; TRBV5-6, TRBV5-1 and TRBV20-1 belonged to this group.

Researchers reported that TCR beta cDNA libraries carried unique molecular identifiers. TCRdb itself ran the PCR reads through MiXCR, one entry per CDR3 protein. The sample holds roughly 800,000 distinct CDR3 sequences, less than 35% seen once. Antigen specificity for these receptors is unknown. What was sequenced was blood. The receptor set was obtained from a girl aged 10 to 17 with multiple sclerosis.

This clonotype turned up a few times. The chain combines TRBV4-3 with TRBJ2-1; D is possibly TRBD1 (5 bases). Per germline, CDR1 LGHNA and CDR2 YSLEER. The germline V and J ends were trimmed by 1 base and 5 bases, with 9 bases remaining between them. The CDR3 is 14 residues long. The DNA of the CDR3 is TGCGCCAGCAGCCAAGTTGGCAGGGACAATGAGCAGTTCTTC. As protein: CASSQVGRDNEQFF.

This chain joins TRBV10-2 and TRBJ2-2; TRBD2 might be the D (5 bases). Germline values: CDR1 WSHSY, CDR2 SAAADI. The V gene lost 9 bases and the J gene lost 4 bases, with 12 bases spanning the gap. This CDR3 has 13 residues. CDR3: CASGGGSTGELFF. The CDR3 DNA reads as TGCGCCAGTGGAGGAGGTTCCACCGGGGAGCTGTTTTTT.

Worth noting for this clonotype: One end of the junction varies from germline; a read error may be responsible. The V gene is TRBV2, the J gene TRBJ2-1; a possible D gene is TRBD1 (5 bases). The CDR3 contains 10 residues. Germline V gene sequence: CDR1 SNHLY, CDR2 FYNNEI. CDR3 nucleotides: TGTGCCGGCAGGGACAATGAGCAGTTCTTC. Amino acid sequence: CAGRDNEQFF.

This rearrangement joins TRBV13 to TRBJ1-2; TRBD1 matches 11 bases. The V gene end was trimmed by 3 bases and the J gene end by 7 bases; junction bases not matched to a gene: 1. Looked up from germline, CDR1 is PRHDT and CDR2 is FYEKMQ (reference sequence). CDR3 length equals 13 residues. The CDR3 region has the DNA TGTGCCAGCAGCTTTGGGACAGGGGGTGGCTACACCTTC. It is translated as CASSFGTGGGYTF.

This clonotype has more than one count but fewer than ten. The chain recombines TRBV27 with TRBJ1-5; no firm D call. V dropped 8 bases and J dropped 3 bases, with 14 bases sitting between them. There are 14 residues in the CDR3. CDR1 and CDR2 (germline): MNHEY, SMNVEV (reference sequence). In DNA form, the CDR3 reads TGTGCCAGCCCCCACTCGCAGTTCAATCAGCCCCAGCATTTT. As protein: CASPHSQFNQPQHF.

V and J are TRBV9 and TRBJ2-3, with D unclear. This CDR3 comprises 15 residues. The germline CDR1 and CDR2 sequences are SGDLS and YYNGEE. Between the trimmed V and J ends, which lost 0 bases and 1 base, there was a span of 9 bases. The CDR3 DNA reads TGTGCCAGCAGCGTAGAGGTTCGAGGCACAGATACGCAGTATTTT. Translating gives CASSVEVRGTDTQYF.

The chain recombines TRBV15 with TRBJ2-5, with D unclear. The germline V and J ends were trimmed by 9 bases and 4 bases, with 21 bases remaining between them. CDR3 length equals 15 residues. Germline loops: CDR1 LNHNV, CDR2 YYDKDF (reference sequence). This CDR3 reads CATAPLAADRETQYF. The CDR3, as DNA: TGTGCCACTGCTCCGTTGGCAGCCGATCGAGAGACCCAGTACTTC.

This clonotype came up many times. The junction differs from germline at one of its ends, possibly a read error. This rearrangement joins TRBV5-1 to TRBJ2-3; perhaps TRBD1 as D (5 bases). Germline loops: CDR1 SGHRS, CDR2 YFSETQ. The CDR3 consists of 14 residues. This chain's CDR3 is CASSLTASTDTQYF. CDR3 DNA: TGTGCCAGCAGTTTGACAGCTAGCACAGATACGCAGTATTTT.

Only a few counts were recorded for this clonotype. The chain combines TRBV7-2 with TRBJ1-5; no clear D gene. The V end lost 1 base, the J end lost 7 bases, and 11 bases lay between the germline ends. Germline CDR1 is SGHTA and CDR2 is FQGNSA. The CDR3 sequence is 14 residues long. The CDR3 DNA reads TGTGCCAGCAGCTTAGGATCCAAAGGCCAGCCCCAGCATTTT. Amino acid sequence: CASSLGSKGQPQHF.